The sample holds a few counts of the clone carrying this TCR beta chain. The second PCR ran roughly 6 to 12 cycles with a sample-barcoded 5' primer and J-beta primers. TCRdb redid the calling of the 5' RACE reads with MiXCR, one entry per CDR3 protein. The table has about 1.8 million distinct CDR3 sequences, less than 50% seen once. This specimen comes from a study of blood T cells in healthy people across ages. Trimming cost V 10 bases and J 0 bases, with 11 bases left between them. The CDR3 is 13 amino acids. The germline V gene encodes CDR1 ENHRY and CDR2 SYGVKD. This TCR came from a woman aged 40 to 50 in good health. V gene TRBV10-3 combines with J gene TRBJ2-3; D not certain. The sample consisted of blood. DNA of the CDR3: TGTGCCAGCTTCGGAACTAGCACAGATACGCAGTATTTT. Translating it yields CASFGTSTDTQYF.